Below, 9 T cell receptor beta chains from the same sample are listed, as sequenced in a study of PD-L1 blockade in urothelial cancer. Time point in this sample: pretreatment peripheral blood. Sequencing used immunoSEQ multiplex PCR; TCRdb keeps in-frame clones, though not all of them. The top ten hold approximately 2.1% of the sample, which has tens of thousands of clones, less than 90% seen once. The sample was PBMCs, taken around atezolizumab (anti-PD-L1) treatment. These receptors originate from a man aged 55-75 years with urothelial cancer.

The chain uses TRBV5-6 and TRBJ1-4; 7 nucleotides line up with TRBD1. With V trimmed by 0 bases and J by 4 bases, 3 bases remained unmatched. This CDR3 comprises 15 residues. Germline V gene lookup returns CDR1 SGHDT and CDR2 YYEEEE. DNA of the CDR3: TGTGCCAGCAGCTTGGGAGGGACAGATAATGAAAAACTGTTTTTT. Encoded protein: CASSLGGTDNEKLFF. The full variable domain, its missing parts supplied by reference TRBV5-6 and TRBJ1-4, is DAGVTQSPTHLIKTRGQQVTLRCSPKSGHDTVSWYQQALGQGPQFIFQYYEEEERQRGNFPDRFSGHQFPNYSSELNVNALLLGDSALYLCASSLGGTDNEKLFFGSGTQLSVL.

CDR3 DNA sequence: TGTGCTAGTGGGACGGGGACAGGGCGGAACACTGAAGCTTTCTTT. Its protein product is CASGTGTGRNTEAFF. The chain uses TRBV12-5 and TRBJ1-1; 9 bases align to TRBD1. CDR1 is LGHNT and CDR2 is FRNRAP in the germline V gene. V trimming: 6 bases; J trimming: 1 base; junction bases outside the gene matches: 6. CDR3 length equals 15 residues.

The chain links TRBV6-5 to TRBJ2-5; D is possibly TRBD1 (6 bases). CDR3 size: 14 residues. The germline gives CDR1 MNHEY, CDR2 SVGAGI. Trimming left V 5 bases short and J 5 bases short, with 15 bases between. CDR3: CASSAPAGEETQYF. The CDR3 DNA reads as TGTGCCAGCAGTGCCCCGGCAGGGGAGGAGACCCAGTACTTC.

V and J are TRBV10-3 and TRBJ1-5; TRBD1 matches 7 bases. The CDR3 sequence is 16 residues long. V shed 0 bases, J shed 6 bases, and the junction held 8 bases outside the gene matches. Germline lookup yields CDR1 ENHRY and CDR2 SYGVKD. CDR3 protein: CAISESGQGGGQPQHF. In nucleotides, the CDR3 is TGTGCCATCAGTGAGTCCGGCCAGGGGGGCGGTCAGCCCCAGCATTTT.

V is TRBV7-3 and J is TRBJ2-2; 12 nucleotides line up with TRBD2. Looked up from germline, CDR1 is SGHTA and CDR2 is FQGTGA. V gave up 5 bases and J gave up 5 bases; unmatched junction bases: 3. The CDR3 sequence is 15 residues long. The CDR3 nucleotides are TGTGCCAGCAGCCCGGGGACTAGCGGGACCGGGGAGCTGTTTTTT. Its translation is CASSPGTSGTGELFF.

This clone appeared once. The chain links TRBV5-8 to TRBJ2-1; 11 bases are a match to TRBD2. The CDR3 extends over 17 amino acids. Germline loops: CDR1 SGHTS, CDR2 YDEGEE. V lost 0 bases and J lost 9; bases outside the gene matches: 11. The CDR3 reads CASSLAVTSGSSGEQFF. The CDR3 DNA sequence: TGTGCCAGCAGCTTGGCCGTAACTAGCGGGAGCTCTGGTGAGCAGTTCTTC.

The chain couples TRBV7-9 to TRBJ2-2, with 9 nucleotides matching TRBD1. Germline loops: CDR1 SEHNR, CDR2 FQNEAQ (reference sequence). CDR3 length: 17 amino acids. With 1 base clipped from V and 5 bases from J, the junction kept 8 bases outside the gene matches. CDR3 nucleotides: TGTGCCAGCAGCTTAGGAACAGGGGGCGCGGGGACCGGGGAGCTGTTTTTT. Translating gives CASSLGTGGAGTGELFF.

The chain links TRBV9 to TRBJ1-1; no firm D call. Per germline, CDR1 SGDLS and CDR2 YYNGEE. The V and J ends lost 0 bases and 6 bases respectively, with 12 bases between them. CDR3 length: 14 amino acids. This CDR3 is CASSVAAGVPEAFF. The CDR3 DNA is TGTGCCAGCAGCGTAGCAGCCGGAGTCCCTGAAGCTTTCTTT.

The rearrangement links TRBV5-6 to TRBJ2-7; no firm D call. Germline V CDR1 and CDR2: SGHDT, YYEEEE. The CDR3 totals 15 residues. V lost 1 base, J lost 2 bases, and 13 bases lay in between. The CDR3, as DNA: TGTGCCAGCAGCTTGATGGTACAGCCGACCTACGAGCAGTACTTC. This sequence encodes CASSLMVQPTYEQYF.